This T cell receptor (beta chain) comes out of a study of blood T cell repertoires in COVID-19. As concerns this clone: This specimen includes other DNA sequences encoding the same CDR3.

Sequencing was performed with immunoSEQ multiplex PCR; in TCRdb, only in-frame clones are kept and a portion is missing. The table lists approximately 210,000 clones, approximately 82% of them singletons. Germline assignment: CDR1 SGDLS and CDR2 YYNGEE. CDR3 length equals 15 residues. The V segment lost 5 bases and the J segment 4 bases; nucleotides outside the gene matches: 5. The sequenced material came from PBMCs or T cells enriched from blood (not recorded which). This sequence was found in a man in his forties who had recovered from COVID-19. The V and J genes are TRBV9 and TRBJ2-3; 12 nucleotides line up with TRBD2. The DNA of the CDR3 is TGTGCCAGCAGTGTCCTAGCGGGGGGGGCAGATACGCAGTATTTT. Translated, it gives CASSVLAGGADTQYF.